Shown below are 10 T cell receptor beta chains from a single sample sequenced in a study of cytomegalovirus exposure and HLA in healthy donors. Both 60 Vbeta primers and 13 Jbeta primers went into the PCR. The protocol was immunoSEQ multiplex PCR, while the TCRdb copy is restricted to in-frame clones and leaves out a portion. The data hold 60,000 to 75,000 clones, with roughly 74% observed a single time. Sequenced: PBMCs. The origin of the receptors is a woman aged 25 to 39 in good health and CMV-seropositive.

The chain employs TRBV5-1 and TRBJ1-2, with TRBD1 identical over 9 bases. This CDR3 spans 14 amino acids. CDR1 is SGHRS, CDR2 YFSETQ, per germline. V was pared by 7 bases and J by 6 bases, with 10 bases of the junction left unmatched. In DNA form, the CDR3 reads TGCGCCAGCCGCCTGGGCACAGGGGGCGATGGCTACACCTTC. The encoded protein is CASRLGTGGDGYTF.

This chain connects TRBV27 to TRBJ1-1; D uncertain. Deletions cut 4 bases from V and 1 base from J, with 10 bases between. The CDR3 is 14 residues long. Germline V gene sequence: CDR1 MNHEY, CDR2 SMNVEV (reference sequence). The CDR3 DNA sequence: TGTGCCAGCAGTTCAAGACAAAAGAACACTGAAGCTTTCTTT. Translation gives CASSSRQKNTEAFF.

The V and J genes are TRBV6-5 and TRBJ1-1; 8 positions agree with TRBD1. Trimming took 5 bases from V and 5 from J; bases not matched to a gene: 7. The CDR3 contains 14 residues. CDR1 and CDR2 (germline): MNHEY, SVGAGI. The CDR3 sequence is CASSPGGAGTEAFF. CDR3 nucleotide sequence: TGTGCCAGCAGTCCAGGGGGCGCGGGGACTGAAGCTTTCTTT.

This clone was seen more than once but under ten times. The V call is TRBV27, the J call TRBJ1-1; 7 bases fit TRBD1. After removal of 3 bases from V and 11 bases from J, the junction contained 6 bases not matched to a gene. The CDR3 runs 12 residues. CDR1 is MNHEY and CDR2 is SMNVEV in the germline V gene (reference sequence). The CDR3 loop is CASSFRQGDAFF. CDR3 coding DNA: TGTGCCAGCAGTTTTCGACAGGGAGACGCTTTCTTT.

The chain combines TRBV19 with TRBJ2-7, with TRBD2 as a possible D gene (6 bases). This CDR3 spans 14 amino acids. Germline CDR1 is LNHDA and CDR2 is SQIVND (reference sequence). The V end lost 8 bases, the J end lost 2 bases, and 16 bases lay between the germline ends. Here the CDR3 reads CASESTGAPYEQYF. CDR3 sequence (DNA): TGTGCCAGTGAATCTACGGGAGCACCCTACGAGCAGTACTTC.

This clone has only a few counts. CDR3 amino acids: CASSGTSGSRSEQFF. In nucleotides, the CDR3 is TGTGCCAGCTCGGGTACTAGCGGGAGTCGTAGTGAGCAGTTCTTC. V and J are TRBV9 and TRBJ2-1; 11 positions agree with TRBD2. The V and J ends lost 7 bases and 9 bases, in that order; junction bases with no gene match: 12. Germline-derived CDR1 and CDR2 are SGDLS and YYNGEE. This CDR3 spans 15 amino acids.

This chain links TRBV6-5 with TRBJ1-1; 9 nucleotides agree with TRBD1. CDR1 and CDR2 from the germline V gene are MNHEY and SVGAGI. This CDR3 is 13 amino acids long. The V and J ends lost 8 bases and 5 bases, in that order; junction bases with no gene match: 6. The CDR3 here is CASRDRVGTEAFF. In DNA form, the CDR3 reads TGTGCCAGCCGGGACAGGGTTGGTACTGAAGCTTTCTTT.

In this sample, this clone turned up once. In DNA, the CDR3 is TGTGCCAGCAGCTTAGCGGGGCAGTTTGAAGCTTTCTTT. The encoded protein is CASSLAGQFEAFF. The chain uses TRBV7-9 and TRBJ1-1; TRBD1 is a possible D gene (5 bases). CDR3 length equals 13 residues. V was trimmed by 0 bases and J by 7 bases, leaving 9 bases between them. Germline V gene sequence: CDR1 SEHNR, CDR2 FQNEAQ (reference sequence).

This rearrangement joins TRBV29-1 to TRBJ2-3, with D tentatively TRBD2 (7 bases). CDR1 is SQVTM and CDR2 is ANQGSEA in the germline V gene. CDR3 length: 13 amino acids. Trimming took off 4 bases at V and 6 bases at J, with 14 bases between the two ends. The CDR3 bases are TGCAGCGTTGTAGGGGGGGCATCGGATACGCAGTATTTT. It specifies CSVVGGASDTQYF.

This clone has just one count. Other DNA sequences in this sample translate to the same CDR3. The V and J genes are TRBV6-5 and TRBJ1-1; the D is unclear. V was clipped by 2 bases and J by 2 bases, with 6 bases between them. In germline, CDR1 is MNHEY, CDR2 SVGAGI. This CDR3 is built from 13 residues. CDR3 coding DNA: TGTGCCAGCAGTTACGGCCGAAACACTGAAGCTTTCTTT. Protein: CASSYGRNTEAFF.